The source of this TCR beta chain is a study of neoadjuvant nivolumab and ipilimumab in lung cancer. Whole-study findings and limits: Resected tumors had greater TCR richness and clonality than uninvolved lung. Only a single major-pathologic-response sample was available for clonality analysis.

Measured with immunoSEQ multiplex PCR; TCRdb has only the in-frame clones, and not every one. The sample holds about 4,000 clones, approximately 71% seen once. This CDR3 spans 15 amino acids. Germline CDR1 and CDR2: SEHNR and FQNEAQ (reference sequence). V shed 6 bases, J shed 7 bases, and the junction held 12 bases outside the gene matches. Note on this clone: Its antigen is still unknown.

This clonotype was sampled from an adult with non-small cell lung cancer. The chain is built from TRBV7-9 and TRBJ2-1; 7 bases agree with TRBD2. Sequences were derived from peripheral blood, sampled after neoadjuvant nivolumab, alone or with ipilimumab, at or shortly before surgery. The CDR3 nucleotides are TGTGCCAGCAGGCCCTGGGGCGGGAGTATAAATGAGCAGTTCTTC. Its translation: CASRPWGGSINEQFF.